Presented here are 25 T cell receptor beta chains from one specimen sequenced in a study of human T cells and chemical hapten exposure. TCRdb recomputed calls from the RACE reads with MiXCR, one row per CDR3 protein. The sample lists 75,000 to 90,000 distinct CDR3 sequences; about 9.4% were seen once. This sample's time point: patch test 1, 2 weeks after DPC sensitization. Described treatment: therapeutic diphenylcyclopropenone sensitization with weekly scalp DPC. Sequencing was performed on whole blood, taken in connection with sensitization to the hapten diphenylcyclopropenone (DPC). These receptors were collected from a woman aged 50 to 65 with alopecia areata. Some clones in this sample may be carry-over from other donors' samples.

This clonotype came up a few times. The chain is built from TRBV2 and TRBJ1-1; 7 bases are a match to TRBD1. Germline CDR1 is SNHLY and CDR2 is FYNNEI. CDR3 length equals 14 residues. J lost 10 bases, V lost 4 bases, and 12 bases had no gene match. In DNA form, the CDR3 reads TGTGCCAGCAGTGCGCAGGGGGGGCGTACCGGAGCTTTCTTT. Amino acid sequence: CASSAQGGRTGAFF.

A few counts support this clonotype. V and J are TRBV18 and TRBJ1-2; unclear D gene. CDR1 and CDR2 from the germline V gene are KGHSH and LQKENI. Trimming removed 3 bases from V and 6 bases from J, with 14 bases in between. CDR3 size: 14 residues. This chain's CDR3 is CASSPRGRENGYTF. The CDR3 coding sequence is TGTGCCAGCTCACCCAGAGGGAGGGAAAATGGCTACACCTTC.

The rearrangement links TRBV5-1 to TRBJ2-3; D not certain. Germline V lookup: CDR1 SGHRS, CDR2 YFSETQ. Trimming shortened V by 3 bases and J by 6 bases, and 8 bases separated the two germline ends. The CDR3 totals 12 residues. CDR3 residues: CASSSNWDTQYF. Written as DNA, the CDR3 is TGCGCCAGCAGCTCCAACTGGGATACGCAGTATTTT.

In the case of this clonotype: Compared with germline, one end of the junction differs, possibly owing to a read error. The V and J genes are TRBV20-1 and TRBJ1-2; D is unclear. The CDR3 runs to 10 residues. Germline CDR1 reads DFQATT; CDR2 reads SNEGSKA (reference sequence). The CDR3 sequence: CSARDLGRNF. CDR3 sequence (DNA): TGCAGTGCTAGAGATCTAGGACGCAACTTC.

The V call is TRBV19, the J call TRBJ1-5; TRBD1 matches at 8 bases. Germline lookup yields CDR1 LNHDA and CDR2 SQIVND (reference sequence). J gave up 4 bases and V 6 bases, and 14 bases lay outside the gene matches. CDR3 length: 17 amino acids. CDR3: CASSPGGGLAGNQPQHF. Written as DNA, the CDR3 is TGTGCCAGTAGCCCAGGGGGCGGCTTAGCTGGGAATCAGCCCCAGCATTTT.

In DNA form, the CDR3 reads TGCGCCAGCAGCCCTCCGCCCCCTAGCAGTCTGCAGTATTTT. Translating gives CASSPPPPSSLQYF. The rearrangement joins TRBV5-1 to TRBJ2-3; D possibly corresponds to TRBD2 (5 bases). Trimming stripped 4 bases from V and 11 bases from J, with 20 bases between. Germline V gene sequence: CDR1 SGHRS, CDR2 YFSETQ. There are 14 residues in the CDR3.

The chain is built from TRBV29-1 and TRBJ2-4; 7 nucleotides agree with TRBD2. CDR3 length: 17 amino acids. The J segment lost 3 bases and the V segment lost 7 bases, leaving 18 bases of the junction unmatched. The V gene's germline CDR1 is SQVTM and CDR2 ANQGSEA. The CDR3 region has the DNA TGCAGCGCCGCGGACATATTCGGCGGGAGAAGCAAAAACATTCAGTACTTC. Translating gives CSAADIFGGRSKNIQYF.

The rearrangement links TRBV2 to TRBJ2-1, with 7 bases lining up with TRBD2. This CDR3 is 16 amino acids long. CDR1 and CDR2 (germline): SNHLY, FYNNEI. V lost 1 base and J lost 3; bases outside the gene matches: 6. The DNA for the CDR3 is TGTGCCAGCAGTGAAGTCGTAGGCGGGAGCTACAATGAGCAGTTCTTC. This codes for CASSEVVGGSYNEQFF. The complete variable domain, with remaining parts taken from reference TRBV2 and TRBJ2-1, reads EPEVTQTPSHQVTQMGQEVILRCVPISNHLYFYWYRQILGQKVEFLVSFYNNEISEKSEIFDDQFSVERPDGSNFTLKIRSTKLEDSAMYFCASSEVVGGSYNEQFFGPGTRLTVL.

This clonotype has only a few counts. Germline is not matched at one junction end, which may reflect a read error. V usage is TRBV15 and J usage is TRBJ2-5; unclear D gene. Looked up from germline, CDR1 is LNHNV and CDR2 is YYDKDF (reference sequence). The CDR3 is made up of 14 amino acids. The DNA for the CDR3 is TGTGCCACAAGCAGAGATGGATCCACGGAGACCCAGTACTTC. Its protein product is CATSRDGSTETQYF.

The chain uses TRBV9 and TRBJ2-7; 13 positions match TRBD2. The CDR3 spans 16 residues. V lost 3 bases and J lost 5; bases outside the gene matches: 8. CDR1 is SGDLS, CDR2 YYNGEE, per germline. This CDR3 reads CASSAGIGLAGDEQYF. CDR3 nucleotides: TGTGCCAGCAGCGCCGGGATAGGACTAGCGGGAGACGAGCAGTACTTC.

This clonotype was detected only a few times. The rearrangement joins TRBV7-9 to TRBJ1-4; D is uncertain. The CDR3 covers 13 residues. Trimming took 6 bases from V and 5 from J, leaving 10 bases between them. The germline V gene has CDR1 SEHNR and CDR2 FQNEAQ (reference sequence). The CDR3 reads CASRDGPNEKLFF. CDR3 DNA: TGTGCCAGCAGAGACGGGCCGAATGAAAAACTGTTTTTT.

This clonotype was detected many times. The rearrangement uses TRBV7-9 and TRBJ1-2; 7 positions agree with TRBD1. The CDR3 consists of 15 residues. Per the germline V gene, CDR1 is SEHNR and CDR2 is FQNEAQ (reference sequence). V was clipped by 3 bases and J by 4 bases; unmatched bases: 8. The CDR3 DNA sequence: TGTGCCAGCAGCTTCACGACAGGGATTCCCTATGGCTACACCTTC. As protein: CASSFTTGIPYGYTF.

The V and J genes are TRBV20-1 and TRBJ2-7, with a weak D call TRBD1 (7 bases). This CDR3 has 15 amino acids. V was trimmed by 3 bases and J by 7 bases, leaving 22 bases between them. Germline V gives CDR1 DFQATT, CDR2 SNEGSKA (reference sequence). The CDR3 loop is CSARFRVGGGGEQYF. The CDR3 DNA follows: TGCAGTGCTAGGTTCAGGGTAGGAGGGGGCGGTGAGCAGTACTTC.

The V and J genes are TRBV29-1 and TRBJ1-1; no clear D. V was pared by 5 bases and J by 4 bases, with 17 bases between. Germline CDR1 and CDR2: SQVTM and ANQGSEA. This CDR3 has 14 residues. Here the CDR3 reads CSVLRTLWGTEAFF. CDR3 nucleotides: TGCAGCGTTCTCCGGACCCTCTGGGGCACTGAAGCTTTCTTT. The variable domain in full, completed from reference TRBV29-1 and TRBJ1-1, reads SAVISQKPSRDICQRGTSLTIQCQVDSQVTMMFWYRQQPGQSLTLIATANQGSEATYESGFVIDKFPISRPNLTFSTLTVSNMSPEDSSIYLCSVLRTLWGTEAFFGQGTRLTVV.

At least ten counts were recorded for this clonotype. V and J are TRBV29-1 and TRBJ1-4; no clear D. This CDR3 is built from 13 residues. The V gene lost 7 bases and the J gene lost 8 bases, with 17 bases spanning the gap. Per germline, CDR1 SQVTM and CDR2 ANQGSEA. CDR3 sequence: CSATTALGEKLFF. Written as DNA, the CDR3 is TGCAGCGCCACGACCGCCCTGGGGGAAAAACTGTTTTTT.

The chain has TRBV5-4 and TRBJ2-5; the D is unclear. With 3 bases removed from V and 2 bases from J, the gap between germline ends came to 11 bases. Looked up from germline, CDR1 is SGHNT and CDR2 is YYREEE (reference sequence). The CDR3 sequence is 14 residues long. CDR3 coding DNA: TGTGCCAGCAGCTCGCCGGACGCACAAGAGACCCAGTACTTC. This sequence encodes CASSSPDAQETQYF. The full variable domain, completed using reference TRBV5-4 and TRBJ2-5, is ETGVTQSPTHLIKTRGQQVTLRCSSQSGHNTVSWYQQALGQGPQFIFQYYREEENGRGNFPPRFSGLQFPNYSSELNVNALELDDSALYLCASSSPDAQETQYFGPGTRLLVL.

The V and J genes are TRBV20-1 and TRBJ1-4; D possibly corresponds to TRBD1 (6 bases). The V gene's germline CDR1 is DFQATT and CDR2 SNEGSKA (reference sequence). V lost 7 bases and J lost 5, with 17 bases in between. The CDR3 covers 14 residues. The CDR3 DNA is TGCAGTGGCAGGGGCAGGGAGAGGAATGAAAAACTGTTTTTT. Translating it yields CSGRGRERNEKLFF.

This clonotype was counted a few times. The chain is built from TRBV4-3 and TRBJ2-5; 8 nucleotides agree with TRBD2. The CDR3 is made up of 15 amino acids. Germline CDR1 and CDR2: LGHNA and YSLEER. Germline trimming cut 0 bases from V and 4 bases from J; bases unmatched to any gene: 4. CDR3 in DNA: TGCGCCAGCAGCCAAGATTTAGCGGGAATAGAGACCCAGTACTTC. Protein product: CASSQDLAGIETQYF.

V gene TRBV20-1 combines with J gene TRBJ2-7; unclear D gene. The germline V gene encodes CDR1 DFQATT and CDR2 SNEGSKA (reference sequence). The CDR3 is 15 residues long. Trimming shortened V by 4 bases and J by 5 bases, and 21 bases separated the two germline ends. The CDR3 coding sequence is TGCAGTGCTACGAACCCAGCCCAGACGTCTGACGAGCAGTACTTC. It specifies CSATNPAQTSDEQYF.

This clonotype came up a few times. The J gene is TRBJ2-7, the V gene TRBV11-3, with 8 nucleotides matching TRBD2. This CDR3 is 15 amino acids long. The ends lost 5 bases at V and 3 bases at J; junction bases unmatched: 9. CDR1 and CDR2 from the germline V gene are SGHNT and YENEEA. The CDR3 coding sequence is TGTGCCAGCAGCCCCCGATTGACTAGCGACTACGAGCAGTACTTC. Its translation is CASSPRLTSDYEQYF.

The rearrangement links TRBV18 to TRBJ2-2; possibly TRBD1 or TRBD2 for D (5 bases each). This CDR3 comprises 15 residues. Trimming took off 1 base at V and 3 bases at J, with 9 bases between the two ends. Looked up from germline, CDR1 is KGHSH and CDR2 is LQKENI. CDR3 DNA sequence: TGTGCCAGCTCACCACTTGAGGGGCACACCGGGGAGCTGTTTTTT. Translation gives CASSPLEGHTGELFF.

The gene calls are TRBV20-1 and TRBJ2-7; no clear D gene. Germline loops: CDR1 DFQATT, CDR2 SNEGSKA (reference sequence). Trimming stripped 0 bases from V and 2 bases from J, with 5 bases between. The CDR3 runs to 12 residues. The CDR3 coding sequence is TGCAGTGCTAGAGATCCCCCCTACGAGCAGTACTTC. Its translation: CSARDPPYEQYF.

This clonotype came up a few times. V and J are TRBV5-1 and TRBJ2-3, with 7 bases that match TRBD2. Losses at the gene ends were 6 bases for V and 9 bases for J; bases not matched to a gene: 13. The CDR3 runs to 14 residues. Germline V lookup: CDR1 SGHRS, CDR2 YFSETQ. The CDR3 nucleotides are TGCGCCAGCAATGAGGCGGGAGAGGTAGGGACGCAGTATTTT. As protein: CASNEAGEVGTQYF.

This clonotype was picked up many times. The rearrangement links TRBV10-1 to TRBJ2-5; 8 nucleotides match TRBD1. This CDR3 contains 14 residues. Germline V gene lookup returns CDR1 WNHNN and CDR2 SYGVQD (reference sequence). V shed 4 bases and J 5 bases; nucleotides not matched to a gene: 6. CDR3 nucleotides: TGCGCCAGCAGTGGGACAGGGTCACGGGAGACCCAGTACTTC. Translation: CASSGTGSRETQYF.

The rearrangement links TRBV2 to TRBJ2-3; TRBD1 aligns across 7 bases. This CDR3 has 13 residues. The germline V gene encodes CDR1 SNHLY and CDR2 FYNNEI. V trimming: 11 bases; J trimming: 2 bases; junction bases outside the gene matches: 7. This CDR3 reads CAGKGQLTDTQYF. CDR3 sequence (DNA): TGTGCCGGCAAGGGACAGCTCACAGATACGCAGTATTTT.